These 25 T cell receptor beta chains came from one sample sequenced in a study of T cell changes during pregnancy in multiple sclerosis. TCRdb's table, derived via immunoSEQ multiplex PCR, lists solely in-frame clones and lacks some. The table has tens of thousands of clones, 90% to 95% seen once. The specimen comprised CD8+ T cells from peripheral blood mononuclear cells, sampled before pregnancy. The receptors shown here come from a female donor with multiple sclerosis, enrolled in a pregnancy study.

The V and J genes are TRBV7-2 and TRBJ2-2; possible D gene TRBD1, 6 bases. The V and J ends lost 5 bases and 9 bases respectively, with 10 bases between them. There are 12 residues in the CDR3. Germline CDR1 reads SGHTA; CDR2 reads FQGNSA. CDR3 nucleotides: TGTGCCAGCAGCATGGACAGCTGGGAGCTGTTTTTT. This codes for CASSMDSWELFF.

The rearrangement uses TRBV27 and TRBJ1-1; 9 nucleotides agree with TRBD1. Trimming cost V 2 bases and J 5 bases; bases outside gene matches: 3. The CDR3 has 14 amino acids. In germline, CDR1 is MNHEY, CDR2 SMNVEV (reference sequence). CDR3 coding DNA: TGTGCCAGCAGTTTAACCGGGACAGGGACTGAAGCTTTCTTT. Protein: CASSLTGTGTEAFF.

The chain employs TRBV29-1 and TRBJ1-6; D perhaps matches TRBD1 (6 bases). In germline, CDR1 is SQVTM, CDR2 ANQGSEA. Trimming removed 4 bases from V and 11 bases from J, with 15 bases in between. CDR3 size: 13 residues. This CDR3 reads CSVVLPGETPLHF. In DNA form, the CDR3 reads TGCAGCGTTGTCTTGCCAGGGGAGACACCCCTCCACTTT.

This sequence joins TRBV29-1 and TRBJ1-6; 7 positions agree with TRBD1. V shed 7 bases and J 6 bases; nucleotides not matched to a gene: 6. The CDR3 contains 13 residues. Per the germline V gene, CDR1 is SQVTM and CDR2 is ANQGSEA. The CDR3 loop is CSAQTGINSPLHF. DNA of the CDR3: TGCAGCGCACAGACAGGGATTAATTCACCCCTCCACTTT.

J is TRBJ2-1 and V is TRBV7-9; a weak D match, TRBD2 (6 bases). The V end was cut by 5 bases, the J end by 7 bases, with 15 bases between. This CDR3 comprises 14 residues. CDR1 is SEHNR, CDR2 FQNEAQ, per germline (reference sequence). In nucleotides, the CDR3 is TGTGCCAGCAGCGCCCGGGACTTTCCGAATGAGCAGTTCTTC. Translation: CASSARDFPNEQFF. The full variable domain, with the rest looked up from reference TRBV7-9 and TRBJ2-1, is DTGVSQNPRHKITKRGQNVTFRCDPISEHNRLYWYRQTLGQGPEFLTYFQNEAQLEKSRLLSDRFSAERPKGSFSTLEIQRTEQGDSAMYLCASSARDFPNEQFFGPGTRLTVL.

The J gene is TRBJ1-2, the V gene TRBV4-1; D might be TRBD1 (6 bases). The CDR3 sequence is 13 residues long. Trimming cost V 5 bases and J 4 bases, with 11 bases left between them. The germline V gene encodes CDR1 MGHRA and CDR2 YSYEKL. This CDR3 is CASSSDRTYGYTF. CDR3 DNA: TGCGCCAGCAGCTCCGACAGGACCTATGGCTACACCTTC.

The chain has TRBV19 and TRBJ2-7; D is ambiguous. Trimming took off 5 bases at V and 1 base at J, with 12 bases between the two ends. Germline lookup yields CDR1 LNHDA and CDR2 SQIVND (reference sequence). The CDR3 contains 14 residues. The CDR3 protein is CASSGQVLSYEQYF. Here the CDR3 DNA reads TGTGCCAGTAGTGGCCAGGTCTTATCCTACGAGCAGTACTTC.

The rearrangement links TRBV5-1 to TRBJ1-3, with 8 bases aligning to TRBD1. J lost 0 bases, V lost 0 bases, and 11 bases had no gene match. The germline CDR1 and CDR2 sequences are SGHRS and YFSETQ. This CDR3 contains 19 residues. The CDR3 reads CASSLVGTGRDYSGNTIYF. In DNA form, the CDR3 reads TGCGCCAGCAGCTTGGTCGGGACAGGCAGGGACTACTCTGGAAACACCATATATTTT.

The chain uses TRBV30 and TRBJ1-5; no definite D call. V dropped 0 bases and J dropped 4 bases, with 7 bases sitting between them. CDR1 is GTSNPN, CDR2 SVGIG, per germline (reference sequence). The CDR3 runs 13 residues. CDR3 in amino acids: CAWSVNSNQPQHF. The CDR3 bases are TGTGCCTGGAGTGTAAATTCGAATCAGCCCCAGCATTTT.

The chain combines TRBV6-1 with TRBJ1-2; D call uncertain. The germline gives CDR1 MNHNS, CDR2 SASEGT. The CDR3 consists of 15 residues. Between the trimmed V and J ends, which lost 5 bases and 7 bases, there was a span of 20 bases. CDR3 amino acids: CASSLLVGGGSGYTF. CDR3 nucleotide sequence: TGTGCCAGCAGTCTTCTTGTTGGAGGTGGGTCTGGCTACACCTTC.

To note about this clone: The same CDR3 is also encoded by other DNA sequences in this sample. The CDR3 loop reads CASSVAGGGYEQYF. The CDR3 bases are TGTGCCAGCAGCGTAGCCGGGGGGGGCTACGAGCAGTACTTC. The chain combines TRBV9 with TRBJ2-7; the match to TRBD2 covers 8 bases. The CDR3 covers 14 residues. Germline trimming cut 0 bases from V and 3 bases from J; bases unmatched to any gene: 2. CDR1 SGDLS and CDR2 YYNGEE come from the germline V gene.

V and J are TRBV7-2 and TRBJ2-7; TRBD2 matches 8 bases. The germline gives CDR1 SGHTA, CDR2 FQGNSA. Trimming removed 3 bases from V and 1 base from J; junction bases left unmatched: 5. The CDR3 spans 15 residues. The CDR3 loop reads CASSFFRGGSYEQYF. DNA for the CDR3: TGTGCCAGCAGCTTCTTCCGGGGGGGATCCTACGAGCAGTACTTC.

The rearrangement joins TRBV27 to TRBJ2-7, with a possible D match to TRBD2 (5 bases). The length of the CDR3 is 14 residues. The germline V gene encodes CDR1 MNHEY and CDR2 SMNVEV (reference sequence). Trimming cost V 8 bases and J 1 base, with 15 bases left between them. CDR3: CASHSNRDSYEQYF. In nucleotides, the CDR3 is TGTGCCAGCCACTCAAACCGGGATTCCTACGAGCAGTACTTC.

This clone was found once. J is TRBJ2-1 and V is TRBV13; possible D gene TRBD2, 5 bases. The V gene lost 0 bases and the J gene lost 10 bases, with 7 bases spanning the gap. The germline CDR1 and CDR2 sequences are PRHDT and FYEKMQ (reference sequence). CDR3 length: 12 residues. CDR3 DNA: TGTGCCAGCAGCTTAGGCCGGGGAGAGCAGTTCTTC. This gives the protein CASSLGRGEQFF.

V is TRBV5-6 and J is TRBJ2-4; 10 nucleotides match TRBD2. Germline trimming cut 0 bases from V and 2 bases from J; bases unmatched to any gene: 2. CDR3 size: 16 residues. The germline V gene has CDR1 SGHDT and CDR2 YYEEEE. The CDR3 is CASSLELAGTKNIQYF. The CDR3, as DNA: TGTGCCAGCAGCTTGGAACTAGCGGGGACCAAAAACATTCAGTACTTC.

The V gene is TRBV6-5, the J gene TRBJ2-1; 7 bases are a match to TRBD2. This CDR3 comprises 14 residues. V was clipped by 6 bases and J by 7 bases; unmatched bases: 9. CDR1 and CDR2 from the germline V gene are MNHEY and SVGAGI. For the CDR3, the DNA is TGTGCCAGCAGCCTAGGCGGGGAGGGGAATGAGCAGTTCTTC. This encodes CASSLGGEGNEQFF.

This chain links TRBV7-9 with TRBJ1-5; no reliable D call. The CDR3 loop spans 13 amino acids. The germline V and J ends were trimmed by 5 bases and 6 bases, with 11 bases remaining between them. Germline CDR1 SEHNR, CDR2 FQNEAQ (reference sequence). The CDR3 region has the DNA TGTGCCAGCAGCCCCCTTGGCAGTCAGCCCCAGCATTTT. Protein: CASSPLGSQPQHF.

The chain couples TRBV11-2 to TRBJ1-2, with 9 nucleotides matching TRBD1. With V trimmed by 1 base and J by 3 bases, 6 bases remained unmatched. CDR3 length: 16 amino acids. CDR1 and CDR2 (germline): SGHAT, FQNNGV. The CDR3 coding sequence is TGTGCCAGCAGCTTAGGCCCGGGACAGGGTGACTATGGCTACACCTTC. Its protein is CASSLGPGQGDYGYTF. Full variable domain (rest looked up from reference TRBV11-2 and TRBJ1-2): EAGVAQSPRYKIIEKRQSVAFWCNPISGHATLYWYQQILGQGPKLLIQFQNNGVVDDSQLPKDRFSAERLKGVDSTLKIQPAKLEDSAVYLCASSLGPGQGDYGYTFGSGTRLTVV.

In this sample, this clone turned up once. V and J are TRBV15 and TRBJ1-1, with a weak D call TRBD1 (5 bases). Trimming removed 1 base at V and 11 bases at J, with 11 bases between. This CDR3 is 12 amino acids long. Germline V gives CDR1 LNHNV, CDR2 YYDKDF (reference sequence). CDR3 sequence: CATSRGAGGAFF. CDR3 sequence (DNA): TGTGCCACCAGCAGAGGGGCCGGGGGGGCTTTCTTT. The full variable domain, with the rest looked up from reference TRBV15 and TRBJ1-1, is DAMVIQNPRYQVTQFGKPVTLSCSQTLNHNVMYWYQQKSSQAPKLLFHYYDKDFNNEADTPDNFQSRRPNTSFCFLDIRSPGLGDTAMYLCATSRGAGGAFFGQGTRLTVV.

The chain has TRBV18 and TRBJ2-5; D perhaps matches TRBD2 (7 bases). V gave up 0 bases and J gave up 4 bases, with 15 bases separating them. This CDR3 is 16 amino acids long. The germline CDR1 and CDR2 sequences are KGHSH and LQKENI. DNA for the CDR3: TGTGCCAGCTCACCACCAGGGGGGGCGCGTCGAGAGACCCAGTACTTC. It encodes CASSPPGGARRETQYF.

This clone was seen just once. The V and J genes are TRBV2 and TRBJ2-5; TRBD2 aligns across 14 bases. The ends lost 6 bases at V and 5 bases at J; junction bases unmatched: 14. This CDR3 contains 18 residues. CDR1 and CDR2 (germline): SNHLY, FYNNEI. CDR3 DNA: TGTGCCAGCAGCGCGGGACTAGCGGGGGCCGGTACCGCGGAGACCCAGTACTTC. Translated, it gives CASSAGLAGAGTAETQYF.

The chain combines TRBV5-1 with TRBJ2-1; a possible D gene is TRBD2 (6 bases). Trimming left V 4 bases short and J 8 bases short, with 19 bases between. From germline, CDR1 is SGHRS and CDR2 YFSETQ. The CDR3 covers 15 residues. CDR3 region: CASSLGLAGIDEQFF. The CDR3 DNA reads as TGCGCCAGCAGCCTAGGTCTTGCGGGGATTGATGAGCAGTTCTTC.

The chain carries TRBV4-2 and TRBJ2-7, with 8 bases aligning to TRBD1. There are 17 residues in the CDR3. Per the germline V gene, CDR1 is LGHNA and CDR2 is YNFKEQ. Trimming cost V 3 bases and J 2 bases; bases outside gene matches: 12. In nucleotides, the CDR3 is TGTGCCAGCAGCCAGGCGCCGGCAGGGGGCGACCCCTACGAGCAGTACTTC. As protein: CASSQAPAGGDPYEQYF.

This rearrangement joins TRBV19 to TRBJ2-7, with 7 bases fitting TRBD2. This CDR3 has 15 residues. Per the germline V gene, CDR1 is LNHDA and CDR2 is SQIVND (reference sequence). The J segment lost 3 bases and the V segment lost 3 bases, leaving 8 bases of the junction unmatched. CDR3 bases: TGTGCCAGTAGTATGGCCGGGGGGAGTCACTACGAGCAGTACTTC. The encoded protein is CASSMAGGSHYEQYF.

The V gene is TRBV29-1, the J gene TRBJ2-7, with TRBD1 identical over 9 bases. The CDR3 is 14 residues long. Germline-derived CDR1 and CDR2 are SQVTM and ANQGSEA. J was trimmed by 5 bases and V by 6 bases; bases with no gene match: 11. The CDR3 reads CSVAGTGNMHEQYF. The CDR3 DNA is TGCAGCGTGGCCGGGACAGGGAATATGCACGAGCAGTACTTC.